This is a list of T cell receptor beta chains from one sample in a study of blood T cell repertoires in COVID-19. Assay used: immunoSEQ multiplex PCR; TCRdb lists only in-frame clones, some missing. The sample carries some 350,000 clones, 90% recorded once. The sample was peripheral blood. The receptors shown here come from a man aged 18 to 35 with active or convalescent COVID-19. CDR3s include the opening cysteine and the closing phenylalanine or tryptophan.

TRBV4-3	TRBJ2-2	CASSQLTGTSGRRNTGELFF
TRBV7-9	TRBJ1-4	CASSLDVSTNEKLFF
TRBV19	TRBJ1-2	CASSMGHLAYGYTF
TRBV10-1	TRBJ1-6	CASSGAPGLWSPLHF
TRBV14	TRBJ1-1	CASSQAVDTEAFF
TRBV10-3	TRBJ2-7	CAIRQDGEQYF
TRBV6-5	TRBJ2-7	CASSYGASSYEQYF
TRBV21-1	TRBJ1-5	CASRQGDDQPQHF
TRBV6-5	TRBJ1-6	CASSSQGAGSPLHF
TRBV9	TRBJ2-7	CASSPLLRSPYEQYF
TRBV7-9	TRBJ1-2	CASSRPGGAFYGYTF
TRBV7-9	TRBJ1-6	CASSQRSRDRDSPLHF
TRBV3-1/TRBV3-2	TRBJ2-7	CASSLTGDGEQYF
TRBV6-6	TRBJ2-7	CASSYSGQGSYEQYF
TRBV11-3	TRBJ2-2	CASSSHRAGELFF
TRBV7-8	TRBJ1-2	CASSLRRTAYGYTF
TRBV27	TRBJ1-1	CASSYGQANTEAFF
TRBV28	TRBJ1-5	CASSLGRQGRQPQHF
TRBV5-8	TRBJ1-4	CASSKAGVNEKLFF
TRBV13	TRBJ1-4	CASSEDRGSNEKLFF
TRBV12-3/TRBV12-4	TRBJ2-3	CASVESLTDTQYF
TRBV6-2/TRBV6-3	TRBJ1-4	CASSYVGAPGEKLFF
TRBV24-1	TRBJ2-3	CATSDLSLRGWDTQYF
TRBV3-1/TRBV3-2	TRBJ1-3	CASTRLSGQGNTIYF
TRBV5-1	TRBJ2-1	CASRAVVFAEQFF
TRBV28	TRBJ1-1	CASSSSIGTGSMNTEAFF
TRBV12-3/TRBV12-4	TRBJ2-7	CASRRQGYEQYF
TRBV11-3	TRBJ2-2	CASSPQGRLNTGELFF
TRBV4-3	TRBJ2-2	CASSPGGWTGELFF
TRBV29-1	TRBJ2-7	CSVEDPGEGYEQYF
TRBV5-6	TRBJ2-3	CASSWALAGGTDTQYF
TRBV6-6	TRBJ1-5	CATKDRGGGNQPQHF
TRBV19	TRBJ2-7	CASSPAGDYEQYF
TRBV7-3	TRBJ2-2	CASSSGTTGKGGELFF
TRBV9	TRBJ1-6	CASSVARWPSPLHF
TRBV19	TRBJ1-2	CASSIVPGNEYGYTF
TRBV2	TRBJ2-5	CASSPGQTVEETQYF
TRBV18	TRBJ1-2	CASSLQTGQVYGYTF
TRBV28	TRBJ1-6	CASSRQGSGNSPLHF
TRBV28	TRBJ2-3	CASSLPGVGATDTQYF